This is a list of T cell receptor beta chains from one sample in a study of persistence of HIV-infected CD4 T cells. No antigen is known for these receptors. Clones were sequenced by immunoSEQ multiplex PCR, and TCRdb holds only the in-frame ones, with some missing. This repertoire shows 40,000 or so clones, 88% found once; its top ten account for approximately 0.5%. The specimen was CD4+ T cells sorted from PBMCs after approximately 19-hour stimulation, collected from a patient who received antiretroviral therapy. The receptors stem from an adult woman with HIV who was CMV-seropositive. The CDR3 runs from the conserved cysteine through the conserved F or W. A D gene is named only where the DNA matches it firmly. The listing skips clone size in some rows; elsewhere it reads once, few, many or a size class.

D | size | J | V | DNA | CDR3
TRBD1 | . | TRBJ2-4 | TRBV5-4 | TGTGCCAGCAGCTCAGGTCAGGGGGCGCTGAAAAACATTCAGTACTTC | CASSSGQGALKNIQYF
. | . | TRBJ2-7 | TRBV19 | TGTGCCAGTAGTATGGCGTTCGGGGCCCCCTACGAGCAGTACTTC | CASSMAFGAPYEQYF
TRBD2 | . | TRBJ2-4 | TRBV19 | TGTGCCAGTAGTATTGGACCGGGGGGGGCCAAAAACATTCAGTACTTC | CASSIGPGGAKNIQYF
TRBD1 | . | TRBJ2-7 | TRBV19 | TGTGCCAGTAGTATAAAGGGGACAGGCTCCTACGAGCAGTACTTC | CASSIKGTGSYEQYF
. | . | TRBJ2-3 | TRBV7-3 | TGTGCCAGCAGCCTACAGCGGGCCACAGATACGCAGTATTTT | CASSLQRATDTQYF
. | . | TRBJ2-1 | TRBV27 | TGTGCCAGCAGTTTATATGGGGTTTCCCTCGGCTACAATGAGCAGTTCTTC | CASSLYGVSLGYNEQFF
. | . | TRBJ2-3 | TRBV4-1 | TGCGCCAGCAGCCTTGCGGGAAGGGTCGGGCAGTATTTT | CASSLAGRVGQYF
. | once | TRBJ1-1 | TRBV29-1 | TGCAGCGTTGGCTCGGGGGCTGGCACTGAAGCTTTCTTT | CSVGSGAGTEAFF
. | . | TRBJ1-2 | TRBV19 | TGTGCCAGTAGTCACACAGGTCCCCAGGGCTATGGCTACACCTTC | CASSHTGPQGYGYTF
. | . | TRBJ1-4 | TRBV19 | TGTGCCAGTAGTGATAGTCCTCAGGATAAACTGTTTTTT | CASSDSPQDKLFF
. | . | TRBJ1-6 | TRBV28 | TGTGCCAGCAGTTCGGACGGAAATTCACCCCTCCACTTT | CASSSDGNSPLHF
. | . | TRBJ1-5 | TRBV24-1 | TGTGCCACCTCCCGGGCAGGGGCCAATCAGCCCCAGCATTTT | CATSRAGANQPQHF
. | once | TRBJ1-6 | TRBV5-5 | TGTGCCAGCAGCTTTTGGACACCCCTGAGCTCCTATAATTCACCCCTCCACTTT | CASSFWTPLSSYNSPLHF
. | . | TRBJ2-7 | TRBV2 | TGTGCCAGCAGTGATGGGGGGGACAGCTCCTACGAGCAGTACTTC | CASSDGGDSSYEQYF
. | . | TRBJ2-2 | TRBV5-1 | TGCGCCAGCAGCTTGGGTCAGGAATACACCGGGGAGCTGTTTTTT | CASSLGQEYTGELFF
TRBD1 | . | TRBJ1-2 | TRBV20-1 | TGCAGTGTCCGGACAGGAGGTGGCTACACCTTC | CSVRTGGGYTF
. | . | TRBJ2-3 | TRBV19 | TGTGCCAGTAGTACCCTCGAGAGCACAGATACGCAGTATTTT | CASSTLESTDTQYF
. | once | TRBJ2-1 | TRBV9 | TGTGCCAGCAGCGTAGCGAGGAGGGGTGGTAGCGATGAGCAGTTCTTC | CASSVARRGGSDEQFF
. | . | TRBJ1-1 | TRBV14 | TGTGCCAGCAGCCTAAATATAGGGGGAAACACTGAAGCTTTCTTT | CASSLNIGGNTEAFF
. | . | TRBJ2-6 | TRBV10-3 | TGTGCCATCAGTGAGGTTTTCTCTGGGGCCAACGTCCTGACTTTC | CAISEVFSGANVLTF
. | . | TRBJ1-2 | TRBV3-1/TRBV3-2 | TGTGCCAGCAGCCCCCGGGGAGGGATGGGTGGCTACACCTTC | CASSPRGGMGGYTF
. | . | TRBJ1-3 | TRBV4-1 | TGCGCCAGCACGGGGCTCGGGTCTGGAAACACCATATATTTT | CASTGLGSGNTIYF
. | . | TRBJ2-6 | TRBV27 | TGTGCCAGCGGAAAACAGGGATCTGGGGCCAACGTCCTGACTTTC | CASGKQGSGANVLTF
. | . | TRBJ2-1 | TRBV7-3 | TGTGCCAGCAGCTTTAGTTCGGACAATGAGCAGTTCTTC | CASSFSSDNEQFF
. | . | TRBJ1-1 | TRBV3-1/TRBV3-2 | TGTGCCAGCAGCCAAGAACAATCAACAGGGAACACTGAAGCTTTCTTT | CASSQEQSTGNTEAFF
. | . | TRBJ1-1 | TRBV6-5 | TGTGCCAGCAGATTTAGAGTCACTGAAGCTTTCTTT | CASRFRVTEAFF
TRBD1 | . | TRBJ1-1 | TRBV5-1 | TGCGCCAGCAGCTTGGCCAGGACGGGGACAGTGAACACTGAAGCTTTCTTT | CASSLARTGTVNTEAFF
TRBD1 | . | TRBJ2-1 | TRBV5-1 | TGCGCCAGCAGCTCCGACAGGGGGAATTACAATGAGCAGTTCTTC | CASSSDRGNYNEQFF
. | . | TRBJ1-5 | TRBV12-3/TRBV12-4 | TGTGCCAGCAGTTATAGCAATCAGCCCCAGCATTTT | CASSYSNQPQHF
TRBD2 | . | TRBJ2-2 | TRBV3-1/TRBV3-2 | TGTGCCAGCAGCCAACCCCGGGGGGGAGGTACCGGGGAGCTGTTTTTT | CASSQPRGGGTGELFF
. | . | TRBJ1-1 | TRBV5-5 | TGTGCCAGCAGCTCGACAGTGAACACTGAAGCTTTCTTT | CASSSTVNTEAFF
. | . | TRBJ1-4 | TRBV15 | TGTGCCACCAGCAGAGGAAGGGGATCTGAAAAACTGTTTTTT | CATSRGRGSEKLFF
. | . | TRBJ1-5 | TRBV3-1/TRBV3-2 | TGTGCCAGCAGCCAATTCGGGGATCAGCCCCAGCATTTT | CASSQFGDQPQHF
TRBD2 | . | TRBJ2-3 | TRBV4-2 | TGTGCCAGCAGCCAATACGGGACTAGCGGGGGGAAGTACGCAGATACGCAGTATTTT | CASSQYGTSGGKYADTQYF
TRBD2 | . | TRBJ2-3 | TRBV28 | TGTGCCAGCAGTCCCCGACTAGCGGGGGGTACAGATACGCAGTATTTT | CASSPRLAGGTDTQYF
. | . | TRBJ2-1 | TRBV6-5 | TGTGCCAGCAGAGCCGGGCAGTACAATGAGCAGTTCTTC | CASRAGQYNEQFF
TRBD1 | . | TRBJ2-5 | TRBV3-1/TRBV3-2 | TGTGCCAGCAGCCAAGGGGGACAGGGATCGGAGACCCAGTACTTC | CASSQGGQGSETQYF
. | . | TRBJ2-3 | TRBV6-5 | TGTGCCAGCAGCCCCTCGACGGCAGTAGATACGCAGTATTTT | CASSPSTAVDTQYF
TRBD2 | few | TRBJ2-2 | TRBV30 | TGTGCCTGGAGTGTAGGCGGGGGGGCGGTCGGGGAGCTGTTTTTT | CAWSVGGGAVGELFF
TRBD1 | once | TRBJ1-2 | TRBV30 | TGTGCCTGGTATACAGGGGGCGATGGCTACACCTTC | CAWYTGGDGYTF
. | . | TRBJ1-1 | TRBV6-5 | TGTGCCAGCACCTTAAAAGGGAACACTGAAGCTTTCTTT | CASTLKGNTEAFF
TRBD1 | once | TRBJ2-5 | TRBV9 | TGTGCCAGCAGCGAGGGACAGGGGGATTGGGTGACCCAGTACTTC | CASSEGQGDWVTQYF
. | . | TRBJ2-1 | TRBV3-1/TRBV3-2 | TGTGCCAGCAGCCAAGCGGCACAGCGAAATGAGCAGTTCTTC | CASSQAAQRNEQFF
. | . | TRBJ1-5 | TRBV3-1/TRBV3-2 | TGTGCCAGCAGCCAAGTACAGGGCGGCCAGCCCCAGCATTTT | CASSQVQGGQPQHF
. | . | TRBJ2-3 | TRBV19 | TGTGCCAGTAGTCCTCAGTCCCCCGAAGATACGCAGTATTTT | CASSPQSPEDTQYF
. | . | TRBJ1-6 | TRBV5-1 | TGCGCCAGCAGCTTGGAAGGGATCAACTATAATTCACCCCTCCACTTT | CASSLEGINYNSPLHF
. | . | TRBJ1-2 | TRBV5-8 | TGTGCCAGCAGCTTGGACAGGGGCTACACCTTC | CASSLDRGYTF